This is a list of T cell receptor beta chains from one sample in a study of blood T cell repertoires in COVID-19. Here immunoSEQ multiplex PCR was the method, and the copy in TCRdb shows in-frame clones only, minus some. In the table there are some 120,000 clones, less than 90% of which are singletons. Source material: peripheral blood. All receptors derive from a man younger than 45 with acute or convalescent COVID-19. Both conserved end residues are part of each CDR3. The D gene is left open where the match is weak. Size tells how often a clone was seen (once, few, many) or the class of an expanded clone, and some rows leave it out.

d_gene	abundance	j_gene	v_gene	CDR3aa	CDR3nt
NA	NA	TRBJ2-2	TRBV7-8	CASSLSGLRTGELFF	TGTGCCAGCAGCTTAAGCGGGTTGAGGACCGGGGAGCTGTTTTTT
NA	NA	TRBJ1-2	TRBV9	CASSVGGSHNYGYTF	TGTGCCAGCAGCGTAGGTGGCAGTCATAACTATGGCTACACCTTC
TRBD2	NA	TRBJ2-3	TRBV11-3	CASSLSGGRTRPNSDTQYF	TGTGCCAGCAGCTTGTCGGGGGGGCGGACTAGGCCGAATTCAGATACGCAGTATTTT
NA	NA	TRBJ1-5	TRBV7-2	CASSPRGGNNQPQHF	TGTGCCAGCAGCCCCCGCGGGGGTAACAATCAGCCCCAGCATTTT
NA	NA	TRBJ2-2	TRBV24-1	CATGEQGAGELFF	TGTGCCACCGGTGAACAGGGTGCCGGGGAGCTGTTTTTT
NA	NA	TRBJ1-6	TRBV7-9	CASSLVPAPDNSPLHF	TGTGCCAGCAGCTTAGTTCCCGCGCCGGATAATTCACCCCTCCACTTT
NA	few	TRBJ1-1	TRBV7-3	CASSPNGGKNTEAFF	TGTGCCAGCAGCCCAAATGGAGGGAAAAACACTGAAGCTTTCTTT
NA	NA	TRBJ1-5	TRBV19	CASSISGAYNQPQHF	TGTGCCAGTAGTATAAGTGGGGCCTACAATCAGCCCCAGCATTTT
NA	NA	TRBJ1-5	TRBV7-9	CASSRGGPNQPQHF	TGTGCCAGCAGCCGGGGTGGGCCTAATCAGCCCCAGCATTTT
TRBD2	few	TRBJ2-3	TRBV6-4	CASSDGRGGTDTQYF	TGTGCCAGCAGTGACGGGCGGGGGGGCACAGATACGCAGTATTTT
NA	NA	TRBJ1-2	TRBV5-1	CASSFSSEDYGYTF	TGCGCCAGCAGCTTCAGCAGCGAGGACTATGGCTACACCTTC